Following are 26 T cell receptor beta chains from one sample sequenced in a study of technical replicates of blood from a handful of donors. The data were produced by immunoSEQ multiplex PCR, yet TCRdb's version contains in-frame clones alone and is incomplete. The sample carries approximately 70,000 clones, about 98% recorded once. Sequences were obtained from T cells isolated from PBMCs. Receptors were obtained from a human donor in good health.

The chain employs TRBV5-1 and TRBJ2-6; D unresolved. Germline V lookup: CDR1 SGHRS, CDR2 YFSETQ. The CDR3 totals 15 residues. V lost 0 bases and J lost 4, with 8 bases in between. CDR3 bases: TGCGCCAGCAGCTTGGGTGGAGCCGGGGCCAACGTCCTGACTTTC. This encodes CASSLGGAGANVLTF. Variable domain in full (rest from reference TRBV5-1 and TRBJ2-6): KAGVTQTPRYLIKTRGQQVTLSCSPISGHRSVSWYQQTPGQGLQFLFEYFSETQRNKGNFPGRFSGRQFSNSRSEMNVSTLELGDSALYLCASSLGGAGANVLTFGAGSRLTVL.

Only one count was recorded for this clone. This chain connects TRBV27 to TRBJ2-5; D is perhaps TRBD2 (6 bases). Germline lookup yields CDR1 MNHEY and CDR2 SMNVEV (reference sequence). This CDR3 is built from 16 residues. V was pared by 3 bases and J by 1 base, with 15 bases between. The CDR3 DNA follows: TGTGCCAGCAGTTTCTTGGGACTGGGACGCCAAGAGACCCAGTACTTC. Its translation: CASSFLGLGRQETQYF.

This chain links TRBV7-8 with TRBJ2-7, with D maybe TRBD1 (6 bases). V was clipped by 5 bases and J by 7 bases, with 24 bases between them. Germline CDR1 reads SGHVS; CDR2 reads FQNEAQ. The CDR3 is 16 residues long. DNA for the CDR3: TGTGCCAGCAGCCGTTTCTTCGCACAGGGTGGGATGGAGCAGTACTTC. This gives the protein CASSRFFAQGGMEQYF. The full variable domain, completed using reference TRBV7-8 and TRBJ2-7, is GAGVSQSPRYKVAKRGQDVALRCDPISGHVSLFWYQQALGQGPEFLTYFQNEAQLDKSGLPSDRFFAERPEGSVSTLKIQRTQQEDSAVYLCASSRFFAQGGMEQYFGPGTRLTVT.

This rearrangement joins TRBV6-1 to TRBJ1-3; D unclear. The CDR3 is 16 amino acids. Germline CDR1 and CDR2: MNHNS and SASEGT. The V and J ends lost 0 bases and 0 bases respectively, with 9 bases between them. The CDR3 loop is CASSEARGVSGNTIYF. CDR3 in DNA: TGTGCCAGCAGTGAAGCGCGTGGAGTCTCTGGAAACACCATATATTTT.

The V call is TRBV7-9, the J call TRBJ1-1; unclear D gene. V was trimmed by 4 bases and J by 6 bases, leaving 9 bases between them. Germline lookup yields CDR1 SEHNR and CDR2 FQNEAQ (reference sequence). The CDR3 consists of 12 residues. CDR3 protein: CASSSTEAEAFF. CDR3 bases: TGTGCCAGCAGCTCGACCGAGGCTGAAGCTTTCTTT.

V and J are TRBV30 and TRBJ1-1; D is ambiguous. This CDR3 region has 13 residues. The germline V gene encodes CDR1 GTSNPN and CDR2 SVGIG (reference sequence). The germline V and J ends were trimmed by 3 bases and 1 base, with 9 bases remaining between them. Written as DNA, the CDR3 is TGTGCCTGGAGGCAGTCGGGGAACACTGAAGCTTTCTTT. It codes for CAWRQSGNTEAFF. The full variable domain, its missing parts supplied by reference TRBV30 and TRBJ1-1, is SQTIHQWPATLVQPVGSPLSLECTVEGTSNPNLYWYRQAAGRGLQLLFYSVGIGQISSEVPQNLSASRPQDRQFILSSKKLLLSDSGFYLCAWRQSGNTEAFFGQGTRLTVV.

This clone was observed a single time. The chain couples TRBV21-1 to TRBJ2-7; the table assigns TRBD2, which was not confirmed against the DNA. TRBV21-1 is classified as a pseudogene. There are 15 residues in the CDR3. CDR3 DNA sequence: TGTGCCAGCACCCAAGGGGAGCGGGAGGAGTACGAGCAGTACTTC. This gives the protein CASTQGEREEYEQYF.

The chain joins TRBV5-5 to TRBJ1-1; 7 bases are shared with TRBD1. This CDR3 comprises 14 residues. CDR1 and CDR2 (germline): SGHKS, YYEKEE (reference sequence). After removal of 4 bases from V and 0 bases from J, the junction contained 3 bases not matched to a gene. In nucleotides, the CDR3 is TGTGCCAGCAGCGATGGACAGGTGAACACTGAAGCTTTCTTT. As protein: CASSDGQVNTEAFF.

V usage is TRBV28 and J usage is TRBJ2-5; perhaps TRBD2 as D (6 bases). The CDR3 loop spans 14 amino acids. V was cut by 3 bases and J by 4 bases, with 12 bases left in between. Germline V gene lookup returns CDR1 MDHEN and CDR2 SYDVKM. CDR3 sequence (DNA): TGTGCCAGCAGTTTCCCAGGAGGGTCAGAGACCCAGTACTTC. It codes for CASSFPGGSETQYF.

The CDR3: CASSPTDYEQYF. The CDR3 DNA is TGCGCCAGCAGCCCGACTGACTACGAGCAGTACTTC. This chain links TRBV5-1 with TRBJ2-7, with D uncertain. The CDR3 length is 12 residues. V was trimmed by 4 bases and J by 3 bases, leaving 8 bases between them. From germline, CDR1 is SGHRS and CDR2 YFSETQ.

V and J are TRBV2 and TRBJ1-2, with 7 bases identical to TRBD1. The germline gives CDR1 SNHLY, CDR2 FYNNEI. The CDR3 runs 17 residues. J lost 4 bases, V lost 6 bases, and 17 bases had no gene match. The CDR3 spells CASRMPGQSLGVYGYTF. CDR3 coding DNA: TGTGCCAGCAGAATGCCGGGACAGTCCTTGGGGGTCTATGGCTACACCTTC.

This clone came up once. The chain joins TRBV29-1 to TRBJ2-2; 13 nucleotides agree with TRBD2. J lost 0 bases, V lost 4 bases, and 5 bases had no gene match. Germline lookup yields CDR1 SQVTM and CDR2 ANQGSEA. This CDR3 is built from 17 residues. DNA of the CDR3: TGCAGCGTTGTTTTACTAGCGGGGGGGACGAACACCGGGGAGCTGTTTTTT. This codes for CSVVLLAGGTNTGELFF.

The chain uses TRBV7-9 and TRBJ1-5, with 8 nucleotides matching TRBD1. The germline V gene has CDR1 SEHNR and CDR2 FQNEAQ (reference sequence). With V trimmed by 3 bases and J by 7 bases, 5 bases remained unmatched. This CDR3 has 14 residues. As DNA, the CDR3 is TGTGCCAGCAGCTTTGGGACAGGCGGGCAGCCCCAGCATTTT. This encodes CASSFGTGGQPQHF.

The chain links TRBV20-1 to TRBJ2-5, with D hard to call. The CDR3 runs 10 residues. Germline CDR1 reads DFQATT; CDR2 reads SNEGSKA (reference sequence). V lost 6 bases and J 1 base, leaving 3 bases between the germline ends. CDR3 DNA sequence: TGCAGTGCCTCCCAAGAGACCCAGTACTTC. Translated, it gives CSASQETQYF.

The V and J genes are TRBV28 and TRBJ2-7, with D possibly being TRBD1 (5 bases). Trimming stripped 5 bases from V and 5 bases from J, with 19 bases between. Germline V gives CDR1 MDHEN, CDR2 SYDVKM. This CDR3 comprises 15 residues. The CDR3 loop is CASSLYSAGSHEQYF. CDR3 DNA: TGTGCCAGCAGTCTATATTCGGCAGGGTCCCACGAGCAGTACTTC.

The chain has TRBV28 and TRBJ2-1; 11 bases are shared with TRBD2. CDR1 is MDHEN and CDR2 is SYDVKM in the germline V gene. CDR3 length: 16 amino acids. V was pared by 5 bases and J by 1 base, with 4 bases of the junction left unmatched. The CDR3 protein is CASSQIAGGSYNEQFF. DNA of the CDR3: TGTGCCAGCAGTCAAATAGCGGGAGGGTCCTACAATGAGCAGTTCTTC.

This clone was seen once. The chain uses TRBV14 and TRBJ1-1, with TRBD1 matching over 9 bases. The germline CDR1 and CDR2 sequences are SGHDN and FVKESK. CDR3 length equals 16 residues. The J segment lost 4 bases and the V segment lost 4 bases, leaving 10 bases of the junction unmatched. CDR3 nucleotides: TGTGCCAGCAGCCGTTCCGGGGACAGGGATGTCACTGAAGCTTTCTTT. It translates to CASSRSGDRDVTEAFF. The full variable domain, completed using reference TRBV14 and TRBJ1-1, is EAGVTQFPSHSVIEKGQTVTLRCDPISGHDNLYWYRRVMGKEIKFLLHFVKESKQDESGMPNNRFLAERTGGTYSTLKVQPAELEDSGVYFCASSRSGDRDVTEAFFGQGTRLTVV.

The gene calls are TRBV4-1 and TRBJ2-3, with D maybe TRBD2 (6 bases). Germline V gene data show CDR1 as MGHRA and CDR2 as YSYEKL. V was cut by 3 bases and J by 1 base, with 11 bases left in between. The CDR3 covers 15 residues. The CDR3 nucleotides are TGCGCCAGCAGCCATTCCGCGGGGCGCACAGATACGCAGTATTTT. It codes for CASSHSAGRTDTQYF.

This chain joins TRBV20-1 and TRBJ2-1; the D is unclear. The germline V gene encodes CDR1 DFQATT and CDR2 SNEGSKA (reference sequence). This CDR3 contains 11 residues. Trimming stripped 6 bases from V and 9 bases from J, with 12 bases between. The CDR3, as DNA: TGCAGTGCCTTCACCGCGGCTGAGCAGTTCTTC. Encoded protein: CSAFTAAEQFF.

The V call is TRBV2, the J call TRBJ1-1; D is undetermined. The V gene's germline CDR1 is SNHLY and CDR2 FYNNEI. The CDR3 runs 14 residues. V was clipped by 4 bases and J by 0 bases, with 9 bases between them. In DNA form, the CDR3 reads TGTGCCAGCAGTGGGTTCGACATGAACACTGAAGCTTTCTTT. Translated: CASSGFDMNTEAFF.

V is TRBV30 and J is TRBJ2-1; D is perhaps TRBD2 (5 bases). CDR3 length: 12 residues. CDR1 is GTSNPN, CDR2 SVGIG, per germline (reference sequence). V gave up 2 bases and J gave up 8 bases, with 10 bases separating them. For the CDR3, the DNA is TGTGCCTGGAGTTCCCGGGGTCATGAGCAGTTCTTC. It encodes CAWSSRGHEQFF.

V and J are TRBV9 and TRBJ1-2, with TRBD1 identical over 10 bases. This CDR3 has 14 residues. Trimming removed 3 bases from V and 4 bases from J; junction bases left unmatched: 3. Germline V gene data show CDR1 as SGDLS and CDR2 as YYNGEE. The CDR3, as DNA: TGTGCCAGCAGCGCGGGACAGGGGACCTATGGCTACACCTTC. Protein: CASSAGQGTYGYTF.

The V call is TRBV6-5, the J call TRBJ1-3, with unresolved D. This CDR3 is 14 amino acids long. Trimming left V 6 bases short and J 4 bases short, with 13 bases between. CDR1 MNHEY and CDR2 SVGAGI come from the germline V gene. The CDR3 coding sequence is TGTGCCAGCAGGAAAAGGAGTTCCGGAAACACCATATATTTT. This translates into CASRKRSSGNTIYF.

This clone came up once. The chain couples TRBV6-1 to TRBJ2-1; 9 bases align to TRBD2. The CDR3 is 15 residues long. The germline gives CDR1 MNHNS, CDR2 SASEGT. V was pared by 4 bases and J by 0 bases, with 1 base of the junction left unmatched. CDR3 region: CASSVSGSSYNEQFF. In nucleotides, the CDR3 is TGTGCCAGCAGTGTTAGCGGGAGCTCCTACAATGAGCAGTTCTTC.

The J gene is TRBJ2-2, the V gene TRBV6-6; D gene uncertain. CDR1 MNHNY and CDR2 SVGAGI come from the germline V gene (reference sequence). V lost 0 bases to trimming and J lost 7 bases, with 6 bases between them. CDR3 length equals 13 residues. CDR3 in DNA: TGTGCCAGCAGTTACTCCTACGGCGGGGAGCTGTTTTTT. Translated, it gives CASSYSYGGELFF.

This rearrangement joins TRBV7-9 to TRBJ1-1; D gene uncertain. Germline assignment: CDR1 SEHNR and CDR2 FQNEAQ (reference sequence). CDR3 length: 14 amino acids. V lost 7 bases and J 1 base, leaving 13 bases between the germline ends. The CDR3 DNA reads TGTGCCAGCACGGTCCGGGTAAAGAACACTGAAGCTTTCTTT. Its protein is CASTVRVKNTEAFF.